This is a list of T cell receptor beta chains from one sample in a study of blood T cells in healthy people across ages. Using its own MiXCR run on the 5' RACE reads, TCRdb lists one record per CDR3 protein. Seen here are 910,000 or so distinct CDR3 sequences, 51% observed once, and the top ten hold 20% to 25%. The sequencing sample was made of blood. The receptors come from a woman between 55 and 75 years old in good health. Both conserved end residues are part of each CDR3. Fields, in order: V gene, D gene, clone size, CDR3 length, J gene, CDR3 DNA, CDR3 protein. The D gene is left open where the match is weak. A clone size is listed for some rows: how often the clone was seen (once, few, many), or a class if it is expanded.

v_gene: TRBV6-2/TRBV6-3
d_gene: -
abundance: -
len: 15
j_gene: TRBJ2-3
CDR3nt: TGTGCCAGCAGTTACTCTTCCAGGGGTACAGATACGCAGTATTTT
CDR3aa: CASSYSSRGTDTQYF

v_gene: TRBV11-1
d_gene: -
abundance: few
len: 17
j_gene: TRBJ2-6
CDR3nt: TGTGCCAGCAGCTTAGGCGAAGACCACTCTGGGGCCAACGTCCTGACTTTC
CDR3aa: CASSLGEDHSGANVLTF

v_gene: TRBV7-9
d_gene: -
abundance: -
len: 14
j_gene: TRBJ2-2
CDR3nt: TGTGCCAGCTCGACTGCCCTGTCTCCGGGGGAGCTGTTTTTT
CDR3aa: CASSTALSPGELFF

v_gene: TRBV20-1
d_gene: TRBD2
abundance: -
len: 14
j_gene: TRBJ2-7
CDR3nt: TGCAGTGCTAGTTCGGGGAGGGCATATAATGAGCAGTACTTC
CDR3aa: CSASSGRAYNEQYF

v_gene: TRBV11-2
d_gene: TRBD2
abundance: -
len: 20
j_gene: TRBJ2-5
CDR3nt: TGTGCCAGCAGCTCAGACCTAGCGGGAGGCGCTCGCAGGTCAGGAGAGACCCAGTACTTC
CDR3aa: CASSSDLAGGARRSGETQYF

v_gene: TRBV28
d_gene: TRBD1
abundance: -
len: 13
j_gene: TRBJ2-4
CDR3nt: TGTGCCACGATCCCCCGACAGGGTGGCATTCAGTACTTC
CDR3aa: CATIPRQGGIQYF

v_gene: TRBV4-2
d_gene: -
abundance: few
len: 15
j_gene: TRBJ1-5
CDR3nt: TGTGCCAGCAGCCAAGATGGAAGGCAAAATCAGCCCCAGCATTTT
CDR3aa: CASSQDGRQNQPQHF

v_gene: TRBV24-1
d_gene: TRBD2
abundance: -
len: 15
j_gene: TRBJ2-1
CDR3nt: TGTGCCACCAGTGCTCCGAGCGGGAGCTACAATGAGCAGTTCTTC
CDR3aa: CATSAPSGSYNEQFF

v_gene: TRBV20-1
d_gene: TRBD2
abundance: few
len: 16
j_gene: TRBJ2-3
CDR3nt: TGCAGTGCTACCGCCTGGACTAGCGGAAGCACAGATACGCAGTATTTT
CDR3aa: CSATAWTSGSTDTQYF

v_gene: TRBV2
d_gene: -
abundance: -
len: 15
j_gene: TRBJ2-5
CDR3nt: TGTGCCAGCAGGGCGCCTCGGGGTACCCAAGAGACCCAGTACTTC
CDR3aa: CASRAPRGTQETQYF

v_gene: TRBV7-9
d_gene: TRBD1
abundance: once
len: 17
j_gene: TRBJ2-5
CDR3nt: TGTGCCAGCAGCGAAGGGATCATCGGGACAGGTGACAATGAGCAGTACTTC
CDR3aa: CASSEGIIGTGDNEQYF

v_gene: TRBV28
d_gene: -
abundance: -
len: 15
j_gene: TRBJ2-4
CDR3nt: TGTGCCAGCCATGGAAAGCGGTTAGCCAAAAACATTCAGTACTTC
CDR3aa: CASHGKRLAKNIQYF

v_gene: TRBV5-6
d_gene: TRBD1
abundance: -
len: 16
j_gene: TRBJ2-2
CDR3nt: TGTGCCAGCAGCGGAACCGGGACAGTACTTACCGGGGAGCTGTTTTTT
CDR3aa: CASSGTGTVLTGELFF

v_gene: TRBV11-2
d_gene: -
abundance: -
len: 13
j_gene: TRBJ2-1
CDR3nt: TGTGCCAGCAGCTTAGGGGCGCCCACGGAGCAGTTCTTC
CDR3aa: CASSLGAPTEQFF

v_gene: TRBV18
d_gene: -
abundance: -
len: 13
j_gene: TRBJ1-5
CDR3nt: TGTGCCAGCTCGCCGACCCGTAATGGGCCCCAGCATTTT
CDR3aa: CASSPTRNGPQHF

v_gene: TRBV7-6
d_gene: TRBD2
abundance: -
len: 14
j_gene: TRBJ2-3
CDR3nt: TGTGCCGGCAGCTTAGCGGGGTATACAGATACGCAGTATTTT
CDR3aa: CAGSLAGYTDTQYF

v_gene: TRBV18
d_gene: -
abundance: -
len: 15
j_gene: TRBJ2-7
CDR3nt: TGTGCCAGCTCACCAGGGGCGAGGAGCTCCTACGAGCAGTACTTC
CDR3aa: CASSPGARSSYEQYF

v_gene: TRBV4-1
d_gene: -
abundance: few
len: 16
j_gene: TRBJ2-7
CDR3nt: TGCGCCAGCAGCCCGGATTGGGGGGAGAGCAGTTACGAGCAGTACTTC
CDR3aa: CASSPDWGESSYEQYF

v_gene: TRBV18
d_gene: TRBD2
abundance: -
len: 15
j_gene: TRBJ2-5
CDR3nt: TGTGCCAGCTCGCCGACTAGCGGCAGGTGGAATGAGCAGTACTTC
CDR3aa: CASSPTSGRWNEQYF

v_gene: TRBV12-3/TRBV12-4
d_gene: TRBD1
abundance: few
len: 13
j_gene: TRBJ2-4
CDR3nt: TGTGCCAGTTCGGGACAGCCTCGGGGTAATCAGTACTTC
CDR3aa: CASSGQPRGNQYF

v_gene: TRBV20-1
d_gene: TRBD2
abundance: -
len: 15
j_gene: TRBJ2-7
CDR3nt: TGCAGTGCTAGAGGAGGACTAGCGGGATCCGGCGAGCAGTACTTC
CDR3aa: CSARGGLAGSGEQYF

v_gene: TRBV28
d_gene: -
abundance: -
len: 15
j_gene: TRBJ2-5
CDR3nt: TGTGCCAGCAGTTCCGGGACTGCGTACCAAGAGACCCAGTACTTC
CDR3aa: CASSSGTAYQETQYF

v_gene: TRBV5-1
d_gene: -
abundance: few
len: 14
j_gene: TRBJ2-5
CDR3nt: TGCGCCAGCAGCTTGACAGGACCGGGAGAGACCCAGTACTTC
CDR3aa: CASSLTGPGETQYF

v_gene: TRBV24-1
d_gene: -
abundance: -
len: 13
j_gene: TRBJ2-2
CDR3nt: TGTGCCGTACAGGGAGCGAACACCGGGGAGCTGTTTTTT
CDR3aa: CAVQGANTGELFF

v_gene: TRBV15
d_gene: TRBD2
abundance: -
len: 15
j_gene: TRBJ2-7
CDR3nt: TGTGCCACCAGCAGGAGCGGGAGTTTCTCCTACGAGCAGTACTTC
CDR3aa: CATSRSGSFSYEQYF

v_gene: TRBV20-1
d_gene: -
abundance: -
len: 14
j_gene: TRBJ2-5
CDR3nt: TGCAGTGCTCGAGGGTCGGGGCGGCAAGAGACCCAGTACTTC
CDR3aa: CSARGSGRQETQYF

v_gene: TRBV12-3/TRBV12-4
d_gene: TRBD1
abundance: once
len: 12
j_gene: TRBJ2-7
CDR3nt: TGTGCCAGCGTGGCAGGGGGAGACGAGCAGTACTTC
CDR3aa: CASVAGGDEQYF

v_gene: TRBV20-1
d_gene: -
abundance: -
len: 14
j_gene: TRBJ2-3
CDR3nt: TGCAGTGCTAGTTATGGCTTACGCACAGATACGCAGTATTTT
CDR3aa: CSASYGLRTDTQYF

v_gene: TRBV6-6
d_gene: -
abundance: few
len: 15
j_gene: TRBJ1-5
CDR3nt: TGTGCCAGCAGTTACTCGGGCGGTAGCAATCAGCCCCAGCATTTT
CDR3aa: CASSYSGGSNQPQHF

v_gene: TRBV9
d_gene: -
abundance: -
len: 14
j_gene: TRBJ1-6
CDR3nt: TGTGCCAGCAGCGTAGGGAGCGGAAATTCACCCCTCCACTTT
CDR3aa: CASSVGSGNSPLHF

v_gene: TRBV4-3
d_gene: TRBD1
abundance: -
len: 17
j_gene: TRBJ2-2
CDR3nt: TGCGCCAGCAGCCAAGAAAGCGGGACAGGGTTCACCGGGGAGCTGTTTTTT
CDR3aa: CASSQESGTGFTGELFF

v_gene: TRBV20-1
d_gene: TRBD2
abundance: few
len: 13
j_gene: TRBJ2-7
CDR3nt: TGCAGTGCATCCCCTAGCGGGGGAAACGAGCAGTACTTC
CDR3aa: CSASPSGGNEQYF

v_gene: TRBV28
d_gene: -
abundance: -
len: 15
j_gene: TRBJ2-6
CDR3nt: TGTGCCAGCAGTTTACCAACTTCTGGGGCCAACGTCCTGACTTTC
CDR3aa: CASSLPTSGANVLTF

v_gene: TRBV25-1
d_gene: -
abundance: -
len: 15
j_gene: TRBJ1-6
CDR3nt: TGTGCCAGCAGGGACAGCAGCTGGGATAATTCACCCCTCCACTTT
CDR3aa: CASRDSSWDNSPLHF

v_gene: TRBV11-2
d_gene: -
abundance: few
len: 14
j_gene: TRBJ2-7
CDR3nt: TGTGCCAGCAGCCAAACCCCCGGACATCACGAGCAGTACTTC
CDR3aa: CASSQTPGHHEQYF

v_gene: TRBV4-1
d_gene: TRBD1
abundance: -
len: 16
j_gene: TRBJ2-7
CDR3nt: TGCGCCAGCAGCCAACAGCCGGGACAGGGGGTAGGCGAGCAGTACTTC
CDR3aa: CASSQQPGQGVGEQYF

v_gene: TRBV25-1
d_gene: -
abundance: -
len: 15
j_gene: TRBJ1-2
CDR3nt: TGTGCCAGCAGTGAATATGTTTTACCCGTCCATGGCTACACCTTC
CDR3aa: CASSEYVLPVHGYTF

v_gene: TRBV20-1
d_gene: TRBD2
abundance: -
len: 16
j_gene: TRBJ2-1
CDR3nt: TGCAGTGCTAGAGTGCATAGCGGGAGGTCGTACAATGAGCAGTTCTTC
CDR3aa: CSARVHSGRSYNEQFF

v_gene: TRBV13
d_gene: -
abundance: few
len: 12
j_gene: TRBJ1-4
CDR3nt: TGTGCCAGCAGCTTAGGAGGCGACGAACTGTTTTTT
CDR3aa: CASSLGGDELFF

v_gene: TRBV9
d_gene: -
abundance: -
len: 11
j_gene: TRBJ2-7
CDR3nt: TGTGCCAGCAGCGCGGCCGCCGAGCAGTACTTC
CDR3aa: CASSAAAEQYF

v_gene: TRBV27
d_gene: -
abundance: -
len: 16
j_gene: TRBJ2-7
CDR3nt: TGTGCCAGCAGTTCGAGGACAGAGGGACCGAACTACGAGCAGTACTTC
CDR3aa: CASSSRTEGPNYEQYF

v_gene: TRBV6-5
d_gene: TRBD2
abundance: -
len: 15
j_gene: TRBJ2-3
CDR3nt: TGTGCCAGCAGTGAACGGGAGGCCCCCACAGATACGCAGTATTTT
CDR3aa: CASSEREAPTDTQYF

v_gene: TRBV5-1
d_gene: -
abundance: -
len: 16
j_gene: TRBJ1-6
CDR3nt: TGCGCCAGCAGCTACCAGGGGTTGGATGTGAGTTCACCCCTCCACTTT
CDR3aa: CASSYQGLDVSSPLHF

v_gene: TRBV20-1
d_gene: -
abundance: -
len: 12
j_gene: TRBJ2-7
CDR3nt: TGCAGGGGGAGCCGTCCAACCGGCGAGCAGTACTTC
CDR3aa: CRGSRPTGEQYF

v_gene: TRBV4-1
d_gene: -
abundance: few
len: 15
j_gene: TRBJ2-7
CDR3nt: TGCGCCAGCAGCCCCCAAGAGGGACTTTCCTACGAGCAGTACTTC
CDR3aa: CASSPQEGLSYEQYF

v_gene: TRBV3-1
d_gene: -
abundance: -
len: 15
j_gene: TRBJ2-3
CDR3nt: TGTGCCAGCAGCCAGTGGTCTTCGCGCACAGATACGCAGTATTTT
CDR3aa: CASSQWSSRTDTQYF

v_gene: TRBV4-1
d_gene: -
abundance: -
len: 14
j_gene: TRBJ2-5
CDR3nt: TGCGCCAGCAGCCAAGAGGGCACTAAAGAGACCCAGTACTTC
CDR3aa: CASSQEGTKETQYF

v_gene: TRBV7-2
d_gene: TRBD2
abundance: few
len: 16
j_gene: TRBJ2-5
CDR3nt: TGTGCCAGCAGCTTAGCGGCTAGCGGGGTGATGGAGACCCAGTACTTC
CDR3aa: CASSLAASGVMETQYF